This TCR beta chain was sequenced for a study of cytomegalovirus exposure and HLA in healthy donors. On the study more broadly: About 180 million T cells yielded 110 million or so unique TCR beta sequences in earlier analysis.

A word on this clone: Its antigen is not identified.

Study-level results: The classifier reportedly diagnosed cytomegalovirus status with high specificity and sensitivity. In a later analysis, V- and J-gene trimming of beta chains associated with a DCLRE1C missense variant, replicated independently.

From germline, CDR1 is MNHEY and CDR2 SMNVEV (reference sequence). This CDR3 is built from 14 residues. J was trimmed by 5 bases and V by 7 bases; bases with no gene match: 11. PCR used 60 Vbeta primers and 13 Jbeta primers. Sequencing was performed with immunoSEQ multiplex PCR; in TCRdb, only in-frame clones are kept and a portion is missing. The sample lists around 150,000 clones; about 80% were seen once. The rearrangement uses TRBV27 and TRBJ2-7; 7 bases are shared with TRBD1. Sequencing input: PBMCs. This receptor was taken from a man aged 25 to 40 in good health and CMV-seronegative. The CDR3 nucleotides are TGTGCCAGCACCCGGGACAGCAGAAGGGACGAGCAGTACTTC. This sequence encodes CASTRDSRRDEQYF.